Below, one TCR beta chain is given with its context. As yet, its antigen is unknown. This record belongs to a study of T cell responses to AZD1222 COVID-19 vaccine. Trimming took 1 base from V and 0 from J, leaving 9 bases between them. Germline CDR1 is LGHNA and CDR2 is YNFKEQ. The CDR3 spans 16 residues. General study points: Breadth and depth of Spike-specific TCRs rose after two AZD1222 doses. Seropositivity was recorded at baseline in only 6 or 7 AZD1222 recipients. Unmutated regions of variants are reportedly targeted by nearly half of spike-specific TCRs.

TCRdb's table, derived via immunoSEQ multiplex PCR, lists solely in-frame clones and lacks some. The sample carries about 160,000 clones, just over 90% recorded once. The J gene is TRBJ1-4, the V gene TRBV4-2, with D possibly being TRBD1 (6 bases). The source was peripheral blood, collected on day 0 of MenACWY control vaccination. The sequence derives from an adult in good health. CDR3 sequence (DNA): TGTGCCAGCAGCCAAGCCCGGACAGCAACTAATGAAAAACTGTTTTTT. Translation gives CASSQARTATNEKLFF.